This passage covers 26 T cell receptor beta chains from one sample sequenced in a study of T cells after posttransplantation cyclophosphamide. Generated by immunoSEQ multiplex PCR, the TCRdb table keeps only in-frame clones and is missing some. Among tens of thousands of clones listed, 80% to 90% were seen once. Methotrexate plus calcineurin inhibitor accompanied controls' myeloablative marrow transplants; sampling was 1 year later. Here the sequenced sample was PBMCs, taken 359 days after allogeneic stem cell transplant with calcineurin inhibitor and methotrexate. The origin of the receptors is a female patient aged 25-40 years who received an allogeneic stem cell transplant from an unrelated donor, was CMV-positive, and had acute and chronic GVHD. Some of the T cells might come from the graft donor.

The chain combines TRBV10-1 with TRBJ2-2, with 12 bases matching TRBD2. Germline lookup yields CDR1 WNHNN and CDR2 SYGVQD (reference sequence). The CDR3 is made up of 14 amino acids. With 10 bases clipped from V and 3 bases from J, the junction kept 3 bases outside the gene matches. CDR3 in DNA: TGCGCCAATCGGACTAGCGGGGACACCGGGGAGCTGTTTTTT. As protein: CANRTSGDTGELFF.

The CDR3 region has the DNA TGCGCCAGCAGCTCCGGACTAGCGGGATTTGGAGAGACCCAGTACTTC. It codes for CASSSGLAGFGETQYF. This sequence joins TRBV5-1 and TRBJ2-5, with TRBD2 identical over 12 bases. The germline gives CDR1 SGHRS, CDR2 YFSETQ. This CDR3 has 16 amino acids. Losses at the gene ends were 3 bases for V and 4 bases for J; bases not matched to a gene: 7. Full variable domain (outside the CDR3, taken from reference TRBV5-1 and TRBJ2-5): KAGVTQTPRYLIKTRGQQVTLSCSPISGHRSVSWYQQTPGQGLQFLFEYFSETQRNKGNFPGRFSGRQFSNSRSEMNVSTLELGDSALYLCASSSGLAGFGETQYFGPGTRLLVL.

A note on this clone: Other nucleotide sequences from this sample produce the same CDR3. This chain connects TRBV10-3 to TRBJ1-3; weak D call: TRBD1 (6 bases). Trimming took 2 bases from V and 7 from J, leaving 6 bases between them. Germline loops: CDR1 ENHRY, CDR2 SYGVKD. CDR3 length: 12 amino acids. The CDR3 bases are TGTGCCATCAGTGAGGACAGGAACACCATATATTTT. Its protein product is CAISEDRNTIYF.

The chain employs TRBV6-5 and TRBJ2-3, with TRBD2 matching 7 bases. Trimming cost V 7 bases and J 6 bases; bases outside gene matches: 13. This CDR3 region has 15 residues. The germline CDR1 and CDR2 sequences are MNHEY and SVGAGI. CDR3 sequence: CASTLFAGAPDTQYF. The DNA for the CDR3 is TGTGCCAGCACCCTCTTTGCGGGAGCACCTGATACGCAGTATTTT.

The CDR3 reads CASSYGTGFYEQYF. CDR3 nucleotide sequence: TGTGCCAGCAGCTACGGGACAGGGTTCTACGAGCAGTACTTC. The V and J genes are TRBV2 and TRBJ2-7; 9 nucleotides match TRBD1. CDR3 length: 14 residues. Germline CDR1 SNHLY, CDR2 FYNNEI. V lost 6 bases and J lost 3; bases outside the gene matches: 6.

V gene TRBV7-6 combines with J gene TRBJ2-2, with D possibly matching TRBD1 (7 bases). In germline, CDR1 is SGHVS, CDR2 FNYEAQ. The CDR3 spans 15 residues. V dropped 1 base and J dropped 6 bases, with 12 bases sitting between them. The CDR3 protein is CASSLGQGGSGELFF. In DNA form, the CDR3 reads TGTGCCAGCAGCTTAGGGCAGGGGGGATCCGGGGAGCTGTTTTTT.

This sequence joins TRBV29-1 and TRBJ1-1; 8 bases match TRBD1. V shed 5 bases, J shed 0 bases, and the junction held 5 bases outside the gene matches. Germline CDR1 is SQVTM and CDR2 is ANQGSEA. The CDR3 runs to 14 residues. The CDR3 is CSVTNRGMNTEAFF. CDR3 DNA: TGCAGCGTTACCAACAGGGGGATGAACACTGAAGCTTTCTTT.

V gene TRBV7-9 combines with J gene TRBJ1-1; TRBD1 agrees at 7 bases. Looked up from germline, CDR1 is SEHNR and CDR2 is FQNEAQ (reference sequence). J was trimmed by 7 bases and V by 5 bases; bases with no gene match: 16. The CDR3 extends over 16 amino acids. The CDR3 spells CASSVDRVLGRGEAFF. The CDR3, as DNA: TGTGCCAGCAGCGTCGACAGGGTCCTCGGTCGTGGTGAAGCTTTCTTT.

This clone was detected a few times. J is TRBJ2-5 and V is TRBV9; perhaps TRBD1 as D (5 bases). CDR1 is SGDLS and CDR2 is YYNGEE in the germline V gene. Trimming left V 3 bases short and J 1 base short, with 13 bases between. This CDR3 spans 15 amino acids. CDR3 sequence: CASSGRGRGQETQYF. CDR3 DNA sequence: TGTGCCAGCAGCGGAAGGGGCCGAGGCCAAGAGACCCAGTACTTC.

The rearrangement joins TRBV4-1 to TRBJ2-3, with 7 bases identical to TRBD2. Trimming cost V 1 base and J 5 bases; bases outside gene matches: 6. Germline V gives CDR1 MGHRA, CDR2 YSYEKL. The CDR3 has 15 amino acids. As DNA, the CDR3 is TGCGCCAGCAGCCAAGGTCTGACGGGAGGAGATACGCAGTATTTT. Translated, it gives CASSQGLTGGDTQYF.

V is TRBV10-3 and J is TRBJ2-1; no clear D gene. Germline CDR1 ENHRY, CDR2 SYGVKD. Trimming stripped 7 bases from V and 0 bases from J, with 7 bases between. This CDR3 spans 13 amino acids. The CDR3 loop reads CAIKRGSYNEQFF. The CDR3 DNA is TGTGCCATCAAGCGTGGCTCCTACAATGAGCAGTTCTTC.

The chain combines TRBV30 with TRBJ2-1; D unresolved. Germline-derived CDR1 and CDR2 are GTSNPN and SVGIG (reference sequence). Trimming left V 4 bases short and J 12 bases short, with 13 bases between. This CDR3 is built from 11 residues. The CDR3 DNA reads TGTGCCTGGACCCTTAGTAGTGGGCAGTTCTTC. It yields the protein CAWTLSSGQFF.

The V call is TRBV9, the J call TRBJ2-2; 14 bases align to TRBD2. CDR3 length: 15 residues. V lost 3 bases, J lost 6 bases, and 1 base stayed unmatched. CDR1 and CDR2 (germline): SGDLS, YYNGEE. In nucleotides, the CDR3 is TGTGCCAGCAGCGCGGGACTAGCGGGAGCCGGGGAGCTGTTTTTT. It translates to CASSAGLAGAGELFF.

The chain is built from TRBV5-1 and TRBJ2-5; 8 bases line up with TRBD2. Germline-derived CDR1 and CDR2 are SGHRS and YFSETQ. V lost 4 bases to trimming and J lost 1 base; unmatched junction nucleotides: 6. The CDR3 spans 15 residues. CDR3 nucleotides: TGCGCCAGCAGCGCACTAGCGGTGCCCCAAGAGACCCAGTACTTC. Protein product: CASSALAVPQETQYF.

The V call is TRBV2, the J call TRBJ2-2; weak D call: TRBD2 (7 bases). V was cut by 11 bases and J by 6 bases, with 13 bases left in between. The germline gives CDR1 SNHLY, CDR2 FYNNEI. This CDR3 comprises 12 residues. The CDR3 loop is CALGRGPGELFF. CDR3 DNA sequence: TGTGCCCTTGGGCGGGGGCCCGGGGAGCTGTTTTTT.

Only one count was recorded for this clone. The junction and the germline gene differ at one end; a read error may be behind it. This chain joins TRBV2 and TRBJ2-5; TRBD2 might be the D (6 bases). Germline V gene sequence: CDR1 SNHLY, CDR2 FYNNEI. The CDR3 runs to 14 residues. In DNA form, the CDR3 reads TGTGCCAGCAGCGAAGACCAGGGAGGAGAGACCCAGTACTTC. Translation gives CASSEDQGGETQYF.

The chain has TRBV9 and TRBJ2-5; possibly TRBD2 for D (5 bases). Per germline, CDR1 SGDLS and CDR2 YYNGEE. Trimming shortened V by 3 bases and J by 5 bases, and 11 bases separated the two germline ends. This CDR3 has 13 residues. The CDR3 nucleotides read TGTGCCAGCAGCGCCTCGGACTTGGAGACCCAGTACTTC. This encodes CASSASDLETQYF.

The genes are TRBV13 and TRBJ2-3; 9 bases align to TRBD2. Germline values: CDR1 PRHDT, CDR2 FYEKMQ (reference sequence). Losses at the gene ends were 4 bases for V and 4 bases for J; bases not matched to a gene: 6. The CDR3 is made up of 15 amino acids. This CDR3 reads CASSSLAGVPDTQYF. CDR3 sequence (DNA): TGTGCCAGCAGCTCCTTAGCGGGAGTTCCAGATACGCAGTATTTT.

The chain is built from TRBV27 and TRBJ2-3; 8 bases map to TRBD1. CDR3 size: 17 residues. V lost 3 bases, J lost 7 bases, and 15 bases stayed unmatched. Germline CDR1 MNHEY, CDR2 SMNVEV (reference sequence). Here the CDR3 reads CASSLTSGTGPGNTQYF. DNA for the CDR3: TGTGCCAGCAGTTTGACGTCCGGGACAGGCCCCGGGAATACGCAGTATTTT.

The CDR3 coding sequence is TGTGCCAGCAGCAAAGAGGGGACAGGGAGGTTCGAGCAGTACGTC. This gives the protein CASSKEGTGRFEQYV. The V gene is TRBV7-9, the J gene TRBJ2-7; 9 bases agree with TRBD1. In germline, CDR1 is SEHNR, CDR2 FQNEAQ (reference sequence). This CDR3 comprises 15 residues. J lost 6 bases, V lost 5 bases, and 11 bases had no gene match.

The chain couples TRBV5-4 to TRBJ2-1; 7 bases are a match to TRBD2. CDR1 and CDR2 (germline): SGHNT, YYREEE (reference sequence). After removal of 7 bases from V and 15 bases from J, the junction contained 19 bases not matched to a gene. CDR3 length: 14 residues. CDR3 DNA sequence: TGTGCCAGCGGCGAGGGCGGGAGACCCAACGGGGCGTTCTTC. This translates into CASGEGGRPNGAFF.

The count of this clone is one. The rearrangement links TRBV19 to TRBJ2-3; D not resolved. Trimming stripped 5 bases from V and 0 bases from J, with 9 bases between. Per germline, CDR1 LNHDA and CDR2 SQIVND (reference sequence). The CDR3 runs to 14 residues. The CDR3 protein is CASSSHTSTDTQYF. Written as DNA, the CDR3 is TGTGCCAGTAGTTCCCATACTAGCACAGATACGCAGTATTTT. The full variable domain, rest sourced from reference TRBV19 and TRBJ2-3, is DGGITQSPKYLFRKEGQNVTLSCEQNLNHDAMYWYRQDPGQGLRLIYYSQIVNDFQKGDIAEGYSVSREKKESFPLTVTSAQKNPTAFYLCASSSHTSTDTQYFGPGTRLTVL.

V is TRBV27 and J is TRBJ2-2; TRBD2 is a possible D gene (5 bases). CDR3 length: 15 amino acids. V dropped 2 bases and J dropped 5 bases, with 12 bases sitting between them. CDR1 is MNHEY and CDR2 is SMNVEV in the germline V gene (reference sequence). CDR3 region: CASSLGVGGTGELFF. The CDR3 region has the DNA TGTGCCAGCAGTTTAGGGGTTGGAGGTACCGGGGAGCTGTTTTTT.

The CDR3 here is CAWSGRDYPYEQYV. The CDR3 region has the DNA TGTGCCTGGAGCGGAAGGGACTACCCCTACGAGCAGTACGTC. The genes are TRBV30 and TRBJ2-7, with 7 bases that match TRBD2. The CDR3 has 14 residues. V lost 3 bases and J lost 2; bases outside the gene matches: 7. Germline lookup yields CDR1 GTSNPN and CDR2 SVGIG (reference sequence).

This clone has only one observation. The chain's CDR3 is CASSARAGDTYEQYF. The CDR3 DNA follows: TGTGCCAGCAGCGCTCGGGCAGGGGACACCTACGAGCAGTACTTC. V is TRBV9 and J is TRBJ2-7; D possibly corresponds to TRBD1 (6 bases). This CDR3 has 15 residues. Looked up from germline, CDR1 is SGDLS and CDR2 is YYNGEE. Trimming stripped 3 bases from V and 2 bases from J, with 15 bases between.

J is TRBJ1-2 and V is TRBV30, with 9 positions matching TRBD1. The CDR3 totals 13 residues. Germline lookup yields CDR1 GTSNPN and CDR2 SVGIG (reference sequence). V shed 3 bases, J shed 3 bases, and the junction held 2 bases outside the gene matches. This CDR3 reads CAWRWDRDYGYTF. DNA for the CDR3: TGTGCCTGGAGATGGGACAGGGACTATGGCTACACCTTC.